These T cell receptor beta chains were read from a single sample in a study of shared clonotypes between healthy human individuals. Profiled with immunoSEQ multiplex PCR; TCRdb holds only in-frame clones, not every one. The data show about 380,000 clones, roughly 96% seen once. Sequenced: memory CD8+ T cells sorted from blood. The receptor source for this set is a man younger than 40 in good health. Each CDR3 is given with its conserved first and last residue. The D gene is left open where the match is weak. Size is omitted from some rows. Given values are once, few, many or a class for expanded clones.

>NA|TRBJ2-2|TRBD2|TRBV4-2
CASSQATSGRLYTGELFF
TGTGCCAGCAGCCAAGCGACTAGCGGGAGATTGTACACCGGGGAGCTGTTTTTT
>NA|TRBJ2-7|TRBD2|TRBV4-2
CASSQVASGSGEQYF
TGTGCCAGCAGCCAAGTTGCGAGCGGGAGTGGCGAGCAGTACTTC
>NA|TRBJ2-1|NA|TRBV5-6
CASSFGGNEQFF
TGTGCCAGCAGCTTTGGGGGGAATGAGCAGTTCTTC
>NA|TRBJ2-7|NA|TRBV6-6
CATSDSNSYEQYF
TGTGCCACCTCCGACAGTAACTCCTACGAGCAGTACTTC
>NA|TRBJ1-1|NA|TRBV10-2
CASNEGTSEAFF
TGCGCCAGCAACGAGGGGACGTCGGAAGCTTTCTTT
>NA|TRBJ2-1|TRBD1|TRBV5-8
CASSKTGIVNEQFF
TGTGCCAGCAGCAAGACAGGGATCGTCAATGAGCAGTTCTTC
>NA|TRBJ2-7|NA|TRBV5-1
CASSLRRDSYEQYF
TGCGCCAGCAGCTTGCGGAGGGACTCCTACGAGCAGTACTTC
>NA|TRBJ1-1|NA|TRBV6-5
CASSYRGNTEAFF
TGTGCCAGCAGTTACCGGGGCAACACTGAAGCTTTCTTT
>NA|TRBJ2-2|TRBD2|TRBV14
CASSHIEAGVNTGELFF
TGTGCCAGCAGCCATATAGAAGCGGGAGTCAACACCGGGGAGCTGTTTTTT
>NA|TRBJ2-1|NA|TRBV19
CATSVATGNEQFF
TGTGCCACCTCGGTGGCTACTGGCAATGAGCAGTTCTTC
>once|TRBJ2-7|TRBD1|TRBV28
CASSFGDREFDEQYF
TGTGCCAGCAGTTTTGGGGACAGGGAGTTCGACGAGCAGTACTTC
>NA|TRBJ2-7|TRBD1|TRBV6-6
CASSSTPGQGRSEQYF
TGTGCCAGCAGCTCCACCCCGGGACAGGGACGGTCCGAGCAGTACTTC
>NA|TRBJ1-1|NA|TRBV27
CATSTGFSEAFF
TGTGCCACCTCGACGGGATTCTCCGAAGCTTTCTTT
>NA|TRBJ1-4|NA|TRBV28
CASSTTGNSKKLFF
TGTGCCAGCAGTACTACAGGGAATTCTAAAAAACTGTTTTTT
>NA|TRBJ2-1|TRBD1|TRBV14
CASSQDLHRGRNEQFF
TGTGCCAGCAGCCAAGATCTGCACAGGGGGCGGAATGAGCAGTTCTTC
>NA|TRBJ2-1|NA|TRBV10-3
CAISDGQGPYNEQFF
TGTGCCATCAGTGATGGGCAGGGGCCCTACAATGAGCAGTTCTTC
>NA|TRBJ1-1|NA|TRBV4-1
CASSQDRSGAQNTEAFF
TGCGCCAGCAGCCAAGATCGGTCAGGGGCCCAAAACACTGAAGCTTTCTTT
>NA|TRBJ1-4|NA|TRBV15
CATSRTGALNEKLFF
TGTGCCACCAGCAGAACGGGGGCCCTTAATGAAAAACTGTTTTTT
>NA|TRBJ2-1|TRBD2|TRBV7-2
CASSFSGGYNEQFF
TGTGCCAGCAGCTTTAGCGGGGGCTACAATGAGCAGTTCTTC
>NA|TRBJ2-1|TRBD1|TRBV14
CASSQAGGPYNEQFF
TGTGCCAGCAGCCAAGCAGGGGGCCCCTACAATGAGCAGTTCTTC
>NA|TRBJ2-2|NA|TRBV7-2
CASSLDGTFGDTGELFF
TGTGCCAGCAGCTTAGACGGGACTTTTGGGGACACCGGGGAGCTGTTTTTT
>NA|TRBJ2-2|NA|TRBV7-9
CASSLSGELFF
TGTGCCAGCAGCTTATCCGGGGAGCTGTTTTTT
>NA|TRBJ1-2|NA|TRBV15
CATSRDIERFYGYTF
TGTGCCACCAGCAGAGATATAGAGAGGTTCTATGGCTACACCTTC
>once|TRBJ2-6|NA|TRBV27
CASTSISAIWDNGANVLTF
TGTGCCAGCACTTCCATCTCGGCTATATGGGACAATGGGGCCAACGTCCTGACTTTC
>NA|TRBJ1-2|NA|TRBV28
CASSLVDNGYTF
TGTGCCAGCAGTTTAGTGGACAATGGCTACACCTTC
>NA|TRBJ2-7|NA|TRBV7-2
CASRAVGQYEQYF
TGTGCCAGCAGGGCGGTGGGGCAGTACGAGCAGTACTTC
>NA|TRBJ1-1|NA|TRBV28
CASTPGYTEAFF
TGTGCCAGCACCCCAGGGTACACTGAAGCTTTCTTT
>NA|TRBJ2-2|NA|TRBV7-3
CASRGTVNTGELFF
TGTGCCAGCAGGGGGACCGTAAACACCGGGGAGCTGTTTTTT
>NA|TRBJ1-5|NA|TRBV6-5
CASSPTGSSQPQHF
TGTGCCAGCAGCCCTACAGGGAGTTCTCAGCCCCAGCATTTT
>NA|TRBJ1-3|TRBD1|TRBV28
CASSEPGGTSGNTIYF
TGTGCCAGCAGCGAACCAGGGGGGACCTCTGGAAACACCATATATTTT
>NA|TRBJ1-2|NA|TRBV5-8
CASSLLVYGYTF
TGTGCCAGCAGCTTGTTGGTTTATGGCTACACCTTC
>NA|TRBJ2-3|TRBD1|TRBV5-1
CASSWDREGDTQYF
TGCGCCAGCAGCTGGGACAGGGAGGGAGATACGCAGTATTTT
>NA|TRBJ2-3|NA|TRBV18
CASSPGTDTQYF
TGTGCCAGCTCACCAGGCACAGATACGCAGTATTTT
>NA|TRBJ2-4|NA|TRBV2
CASGRRQTMKNIQYF
TGTGCCAGCGGTAGGAGGCAGACCATGAAAAACATTCAGTACTTC
>NA|TRBJ2-1|TRBD2|TRBV18
CASSRTSGGYNEQFF
TGTGCCAGCTCAAGGACTAGCGGGGGATACAATGAGCAGTTCTTC
>NA|TRBJ2-3|NA|TRBV6-1
CASRTGGSGTDTQYF
TGTGCCAGCAGGACCGGGGGTTCGGGAACAGATACGCAGTATTTT
>NA|TRBJ1-5|TRBD1|TRBV19
CASSMGTDSNQPQHF
TGTGCCAGTAGTATGGGGACAGATAGCAATCAGCCCCAGCATTTT
>NA|TRBJ2-3|NA|TRBV11-1
CASSLADTQYF
TGTGCCAGCAGCTTAGCAGATACGCAGTATTTT
>NA|TRBJ2-1|TRBD2|TRBV28
CASSSGLAGVGNEQFF
TGTGCCAGCAGTTCCGGACTAGCGGGAGTCGGCAATGAGCAGTTCTTC
>NA|TRBJ2-1|TRBD1|TRBV5-1
CASSSGTGSYNEQFF
TGCGCCAGCAGCTCCGGGACAGGGTCCTACAATGAGCAGTTCTTC
>NA|TRBJ2-5|TRBD2|TRBV5-4
CASGLVQETQYF
TGTGCCAGCGGACTAGTTCAAGAGACCCAGTACTTC
>once|TRBJ2-1|NA|TRBV7-6
CASSLSWGEQFF
TGTGCCAGCAGCTTAAGCTGGGGTGAGCAGTTCTTC